Listed below are T cell receptor beta chains from one sample, sequenced in a study of blood T cell repertoires in COVID-19. TCRdb's table, derived via immunoSEQ multiplex PCR, lists solely in-frame clones and lacks some. The table has around 290,000 clones, 85% to 90% seen once. Material for sequencing was PBMCs or T cells enriched from blood (not recorded which). The receptors originated from a woman in her sixties in a cohort exposed to, infected with or recovered from COVID-19 (not recorded which). Both conserved end residues are part of each CDR3. The D gene is left open where the match is weak. For some rows the clone size is stated as once, few or many, or as a class when expanded; others skip it.

v_call	clone_size	j_call	d_call	cdr3_nt	cdr3_aa
TRBV25-1	.	TRBJ2-7	.	TGTGCCAGCAGGGACAGCTACGAGCAGTACTTC	CASRDSYEQYF
TRBV18	.	TRBJ2-4	.	TGTGCCAGCTCACCATCAGAAAACATTCAGTACTTC	CASSPSENIQYF
TRBV7-9	.	TRBJ2-5	TRBD1	TGTGCCAGCCGCAAAGGGACAGGGAGTGAGACCCAGTACTTC	CASRKGTGSETQYF
TRBV3-1/TRBV3-2	.	TRBJ1-2	TRBD1	TGTGCCAGCAGCTACTGGGACAGGGATAACTATGGCTACACCTTC	CASSYWDRDNYGYTF
TRBV5-1	.	TRBJ2-5	TRBD2	TGCGCCAGCAGCGCGGCTAGCGGGAGGGGGATAGAGACCCAGTACTTC	CASSAASGRGIETQYF
TRBV27	few	TRBJ1-2	TRBD1	TGTGCCAGCAGTCCCAGGTGGACAGGGAACTATGGCTACACCTTC	CASSPRWTGNYGYTF
TRBV5-1	.	TRBJ2-7	.	TGCGCCTCCAAGAGGGGCGGGACAGTCTCCTACGAGCAGTACTTC	CASKRGGTVSYEQYF
TRBV27	.	TRBJ2-1	.	TGTGCCAGCGGGACTTTCACCTACAATGAGCAGTTCTTC	CASGTFTYNEQFF
TRBV3-1/TRBV3-2	.	TRBJ2-1	TRBD2	TGTGCCAGCAGCCTCGGACTAGGGCGAAATGAGCAGTTCTTC	CASSLGLGRNEQFF
TRBV4-1	.	TRBJ2-7	TRBD2	TGCGCCAGCAGCCAAGGACTAGCGGGCCTCTACGAGCAGTACTTC	CASSQGLAGLYEQYF
TRBV5-1	.	TRBJ2-1	.	TGCGCCAGCGGCTCAAACAATGAGCAGTTCTTC	CASGSNNEQFF
TRBV18	.	TRBJ2-1	.	TGTGCCAGCTCACCCCGGACTGACAATGAGCAGTTCTTC	CASSPRTDNEQFF
TRBV2	.	TRBJ2-1	TRBD2	TGTGCCAGCACAGGACTAGCGGGAGGGCGGGGCAATGAGCAGTTCTTC	CASTGLAGGRGNEQFF
TRBV6-6	.	TRBJ2-7	.	TGTGCCATTTCGACGGGAGCCTCACCCTACGAGCAGTACTTC	CAISTGASPYEQYF
TRBV11-1	.	TRBJ2-7	TRBD2	TGTGCCAGCAGTAGGACTAGCGGTTACGAGCAGTACTTC	CASSRTSGYEQYF
TRBV5-1	.	TRBJ2-7	.	TGCGCCAGCAGCTTGATACAGGGCAATATCGGCCACGAGCAGTACTTC	CASSLIQGNIGHEQYF
TRBV10-2	.	TRBJ2-1	TRBD2	TGCGCCAGCAGTGACTATCCTAGCGGGAGTCAGCAGTTCTTC	CASSDYPSGSQQFF
TRBV28	.	TRBJ2-7	TRBD1	TGTGCCAGCAGTTTATCCCGGACAGGGGGCTACGAGCAGTACTTC	CASSLSRTGGYEQYF
TRBV24-1	once	TRBJ1-2	TRBD1	TGTGCCACCAGTGACCCGGACAGGGTCTATGGCTACACCTTC	CATSDPDRVYGYTF
TRBV6-5	.	TRBJ2-4	.	TGTGCCAGCAGTTACGGCCAGGGGGGAAACATTCAGTACTTC	CASSYGQGGNIQYF
TRBV9	.	TRBJ2-3	TRBD2	TGTGCCAGCAGCGTATCAGCGGGGTTGGGCACAGATACGCAGTATTTT	CASSVSAGLGTDTQYF
TRBV6-5	.	TRBJ2-7	.	TGTGCCAGCAAGCCAGGTCGGGGATTCTACGAGCAGTACTTC	CASKPGRGFYEQYF
TRBV19	.	TRBJ1-3	.	TGTGCCAGTAGTACCCGACAGATCTCTGGAAACACCATATATTTT	CASSTRQISGNTIYF
TRBV4-2	.	TRBJ1-1	TRBD1	TGTGCCAGCAGCCAAGATAACGGGGGACAGAGCTCCCGTTTCATCATGAACACTGAAGCTTTCTTT	CASSQDNGGQSSRFIMNTEAFF
TRBV11-2	.	TRBJ2-2	.	TGTGCCAGCAGCTTTATACAGGCGAACACCGGGGAGCTGTTTTTT	CASSFIQANTGELFF
TRBV7-9	.	TRBJ1-2	TRBD1	TGTGCCAGCAGCCCCGGACAGGGCGATAGGGGCTATGGCTACACCTTC	CASSPGQGDRGYGYTF
TRBV24-1	.	TRBJ2-2	TRBD1	TGTGCCACCAGTGAATCCGGGACAGGGAACACCGGGGAGCTGTTTTTT	CATSESGTGNTGELFF
TRBV13	once	TRBJ1-4	TRBD1	TGTGCCAGCAGCTCCGACAGGGGGAAACTGTTTTTT	CASSSDRGKLFF
TRBV9	.	TRBJ1-2	TRBD1	TGTGCCAGCAGCCCGCGACAGGGGGTCGGGTATGGCTACACCTTC	CASSPRQGVGYGYTF
TRBV30	.	TRBJ2-3	.	TGTGCCTGGAGTCCACGCGGAGATACGCAGTATTTT	CAWSPRGDTQYF
TRBV24-1	.	TRBJ1-1	.	TGTGCCACCAGTGATGCGGGCACTGAAGCTTTCTTT	CATSDAGTEAFF
TRBV6-5	.	TRBJ2-7	TRBD1	TGTGCCAGCAGTCGCCCAGGGGGTGGCGAGCAGTACTTC	CASSRPGGGEQYF
TRBV11-3	.	TRBJ2-1	TRBD2	TGTGCCAGCAGCTTAAGCGGGAGTAACAATGAGCAGTTCTTC	CASSLSGSNNEQFF
TRBV10-2	.	TRBJ2-6	.	TGCGCCAGCAGTGGACCACAGGGCTCTGGGGCCAACGTCCTGACTTTC	CASSGPQGSGANVLTF
TRBV5-1	.	TRBJ1-6	.	TGCGCCAGCAGCCCGGAGGGGGGGTCCTATTCACCCCTCCACTTT	CASSPEGGSYSPLHF